These 12 T cell receptor beta chains were all obtained from the same sample, sequenced in a study of T cells in Graves' hyperthyroidism and ophthalmopathy. The TCR beta CDR3 regions underwent amplification using RNA transcripts as the source. During a first-round RT-PCR of the TCR CDR3, the HTBI primer set was used. TCRdb re-called the multiplex PCR reads with MiXCR, one entry per CDR3 protein. The sample yields some 460,000 distinct CDR3 sequences, 15% to 18% seen once. Sequencing was done on a sample of blood. Receptors originate from a woman younger than 35 with Graves' hyperthyroidism.

In its sample, this clonotype was seen a few times. The chain combines TRBV10-2 with TRBJ1-1, with D tentatively TRBD1 (5 bases). V shed 4 bases and J shed 1 base, with 10 bases lying between them. Germline loops: CDR1 WSHSY, CDR2 SAAADI. The CDR3 sequence is 14 residues long. CDR3 nucleotide sequence: TGCGCCAGCAGTGCCCGGGACGGGAACACTGAAGCTTTCTTT. This gives the protein CASSARDGNTEAFF.

This clonotype showed up just a few times. The chain carries TRBV27 and TRBJ2-2; D is perhaps TRBD1 (5 bases). Per the germline V gene, CDR1 is MNHEY and CDR2 is SMNVEV (reference sequence). Trimming stripped 4 bases from V and 13 bases from J, with 22 bases between. The CDR3 has 15 amino acids. As DNA, the CDR3 is TGTGCCAGCAGTTCCCCAGGACGCCAGGGAAGAGTGCTGTTTTTT. Translating gives CASSSPGRQGRVLFF.

This chain joins TRBV9 and TRBJ2-6, with 14 bases that match TRBD2. Germline V gives CDR1 SGDLS, CDR2 YYNGEE. V gave up 4 bases and J gave up 0 bases; unmatched junction bases: 9. The CDR3 sequence is 20 residues long. The CDR3 region is CASSSSTGTSGSSGANVLTF. CDR3 nucleotide sequence: TGTGCCAGCAGCTCCTCTACTGGGACTAGCGGGAGCTCTGGGGCCAACGTCCTGACTTTC.

The rearrangement uses TRBV14 and TRBJ2-3; unclear D gene. The germline V gene encodes CDR1 SGHDN and CDR2 FVKESK. The CDR3 is 13 amino acids. Trimming pared 1 base from V and 4 bases from J, leaving 6 bases between. CDR3: CASSQAGADTQYF. In nucleotides, the CDR3 is TGTGCCAGCAGCCAAGCGGGCGCAGATACGCAGTATTTT. The whole variable domain, filled in from reference TRBV14 and TRBJ2-3, reads EAGVTQFPSHSVIEKGQTVTLRCDPISGHDNLYWYRRVMGKEIKFLLHFVKESKQDESGMPNNRFLAERTGGTYSTLKVQPAELEDSGVYFCASSQAGADTQYFGPGTRLTVL.

The chain couples TRBV12-3 or TRBV12-4 to TRBJ1-6; perhaps TRBD1 as D (6 bases). Trimming stripped 0 bases from V and 9 bases from J, with 9 bases between. CDR3 length: 14 amino acids. CDR3: CASSLAGGTSPLHF. CDR3 DNA sequence: TGTGCCAGCAGTTTAGCCGGGGGCACTTCACCCCTCCACTTT.

This clonotype was counted many times. The chain couples TRBV7-8 to TRBJ2-5; the match to TRBD1 covers 10 bases. This CDR3 has 14 residues. Germline assignment: CDR1 SGHVS and CDR2 FQNEAQ. The J segment lost 4 bases and the V segment lost 5 bases, leaving 4 bases of the junction unmatched. The CDR3: CASSTGQGRETQYF. DNA for the CDR3: TGTGCCAGCAGCACGGGACAGGGGAGAGAGACCCAGTACTTC. Full variable domain (rest looked up from reference TRBV7-8 and TRBJ2-5): GAGVSQSPRYKVAKRGQDVALRCDPISGHVSLFWYQQALGQGPEFLTYFQNEAQLDKSGLPSDRFFAERPEGSVSTLKIQRTQQEDSAVYLCASSTGQGRETQYFGPGTRLLVL.

This clonotype has at least ten counts. This rearrangement joins TRBV5-5 to TRBJ1-5; 8 nucleotides line up with TRBD1. V lost 3 bases, J lost 4 bases, and 6 bases stayed unmatched. The V gene's germline CDR1 is SGHKS and CDR2 YYEKEE (reference sequence). The CDR3 has 15 amino acids. The CDR3 nucleotides are TGTGCCAGCAGCTCGACAGGGGTATGGAATCAGCCCCAGCATTTT. This codes for CASSSTGVWNQPQHF.

The chain employs TRBV6-2 or TRBV6-3 and TRBJ1-1, with a possible D match to TRBD1 (5 bases). V lost 7 bases and J lost 5, with 11 bases in between. The CDR3 is 12 residues long. CDR1 and CDR2 (germline): MNHEY, SVGEGT. CDR3 in DNA: TGTGCCAGCACCCGTAGGGGAACTGAAGCTTTCTTT. Translating gives CASTRRGTEAFF.

The genes are TRBV3-1 and TRBJ2-7; 14 nucleotides line up with TRBD2. The germline CDR1 and CDR2 sequences are LGHDT and YNNKEL (reference sequence). V was clipped by 4 bases and J by 6 bases; unmatched bases: 5. This CDR3 comprises 15 residues. The CDR3 spells CASSRTSGRKREQYF. DNA for the CDR3: TGTGCCAGCAGCCGGACTAGCGGGAGGAAGCGCGAGCAGTACTTC.

This clonotype occurred many times. The gene calls are TRBV12-3 or TRBV12-4 and TRBJ2-1; weak D call: TRBD2 (6 bases). The CDR3 contains 13 residues. Deletions cut 10 bases from V and 5 bases from J, with 15 bases between. Here the CDR3 reads CATAPASDNEQFF. The CDR3 nucleotides read TGTGCCACCGCCCCCGCTAGCGACAATGAGCAGTTCTTC.

The chain is built from TRBV29-1 and TRBJ1-2, with no clear D. Trimming pared 6 bases from V and 4 bases from J, leaving 12 bases between. The length of the CDR3 is 12 residues. Germline V gene lookup returns CDR1 SQVTM and CDR2 ANQGSEA. The CDR3 region has the DNA TGCAGCGTGCTGGGAGGCGGCTATGGCTACACCTTC. It encodes CSVLGGGYGYTF.

In its sample, this clonotype was seen many times. The V call is TRBV5-1, the J call TRBJ2-5, with 7 bases that match TRBD1. This CDR3 has 14 residues. With V trimmed by 6 bases and J by 10 bases, 15 bases remained unmatched. Per the germline V gene, CDR1 is SGHRS and CDR2 is YFSETQ. The CDR3: CASTTTGPERGQYF. CDR3 DNA: TGCGCCAGCACAACGACAGGGCCCGAGAGGGGCCAGTACTTC.